This T cell receptor beta chain comes out of a study of blood T cell repertoires in COVID-19. On the study more broadly: Acute-phase and convalescent COVID-19 samples originated in the United States, Italy and Spain. In each case, the material was cDNA or gDNA derived from T cells, B-cell-depleted T cells, or PBMCs.

In the original processing: Reference gene primers were amplified, and this amplification served to estimate nucleated cell counts. Data came from immunoSEQ multiplex PCR; TCRdb stores just in-frame clones and leaves some out. From that table come the V and J calls and clone size; the DNA was used to work out D and trimming. The data hold around 170,000 clones, with around 83% observed a single time. The CDR3 is 13 amino acids. The germline V gene encodes CDR1 SGHNT and CDR2 YENEEA. V lost 3 bases to trimming and J lost 5 bases, with 11 bases between them. The material sequenced was peripheral blood. The sequence derives from a woman aged 40 to 55 with acute or convalescent COVID-19. The chain couples TRBV11-3 to TRBJ2-7; TRBD1 is a possible D gene (5 bases). The CDR3 reads CASSLGQVNEQYF. The CDR3 DNA is TGTGCCAGCAGCTTGGGGCAGGTCAACGAGCAGTACTTC.